These 19 T cell receptor beta chains were sequenced from one sample in a study of blood T cell repertoires in COVID-19. Sequencing used immunoSEQ multiplex PCR; TCRdb keeps in-frame clones, though not all of them. The table includes more than 400,000 clones, approximately 90% detected once. Sequencing was carried out using PBMCs or T cells enriched from blood (not recorded which). The receptors originated from a woman in her late teens or twenties who had recovered from COVID-19.

A single count supports this clone. The V gene is TRBV4-1, the J gene TRBJ2-7; TRBD1 matches 9 bases. V was clipped by 4 bases and J by 3 bases; unmatched bases: 16. The CDR3 extends over 18 amino acids. Germline V gene sequence: CDR1 MGHRA, CDR2 YSYEKL. CDR3 in amino acids: CASSLNPPGQGTLYEQYF. The CDR3 DNA is TGCGCCAGCAGCCTGAATCCCCCGGGACAGGGCACTCTCTACGAGCAGTACTTC.

J is TRBJ1-2 and V is TRBV7-2, with 10 bases fitting TRBD1. Germline CDR1 and CDR2: SGHTA and FQGNSA. V dropped 5 bases and J dropped 1; count of bases not matched to a gene: 4. The CDR3 contains 15 residues. CDR3 sequence reads: CASSPRTGGNYGYTF. The CDR3 DNA reads TGTGCCAGCAGCCCTAGGACAGGGGGTAACTATGGCTACACCTTC. The whole variable domain, remainder taken from reference TRBV7-2 and TRBJ1-2, is GAGVSQSPSNKVTEKGKDVELRCDPISGHTALYWYRQSLGQGLEFLIYFQGNSAPDKSGLPSDRFSAERTGGSVSTLTIQRTQQEDSAVYLCASSPRTGGNYGYTFGSGTRLTVV.

The chain has TRBV7-9 and TRBJ1-2; 7 bases align to TRBD1. Germline CDR1 reads SEHNR; CDR2 reads FQNEAQ (reference sequence). V lost 6 bases and J lost 2; bases outside the gene matches: 9. The CDR3 sequence is 15 residues long. CDR3 coding DNA: TGTGCCAGCAGTCGAGAAGGGGGCTCAAACTATGGCTACACCTTC. This codes for CASSREGGSNYGYTF.

V is TRBV6-5 and J is TRBJ2-1; TRBD1 might be the D (5 bases). CDR1 and CDR2 from the germline V gene are MNHEY and SVGAGI. V was clipped by 7 bases and J by 8 bases, with 18 bases between them. The CDR3 runs 14 residues. The CDR3 DNA follows: TGTGCCAGCACCAAAAGCCCTAGGGGCGATGAGCAGTTCTTC. Amino acid sequence: CASTKSPRGDEQFF.

This clone was recorded a few times. This chain connects TRBV21-1 to TRBJ1-6. TRBV21-1 is marked as a pseudogene. The CDR3 spans 13 residues. The CDR3 protein is CASSVRYNSPLHF. The CDR3 DNA is TGTGCCAGCAGCGTCCGCTATAATTCACCCCTCCACTTT.

V and J are TRBV5-1 and TRBJ1-4, with TRBD1 identical over 7 bases. Germline V CDR1 and CDR2: SGHRS, YFSETQ. The CDR3 has 16 amino acids. V lost 5 bases, J lost 2 bases, and 9 bases stayed unmatched. CDR3 coding DNA: TGCGCCAGCAGATTAGGGGGCGGAGGGACTAATGAAAAACTGTTTTTT. It translates to CASRLGGGGTNEKLFF. The complete variable domain, with remaining parts taken from reference TRBV5-1 and TRBJ1-4, reads KAGVTQTPRYLIKTRGQQVTLSCSPISGHRSVSWYQQTPGQGLQFLFEYFSETQRNKGNFPGRFSGRQFSNSRSEMNVSTLELGDSALYLCASRLGGGGTNEKLFFGSGTQLSVL.

This chain links TRBV15 with TRBJ2-1; maybe TRBD2 (5 bases). The CDR3 length is 13 residues. With 5 bases removed from V and 9 bases from J, the gap between germline ends came to 14 bases. Germline V gene data show CDR1 as LNHNV and CDR2 as YYDKDF (reference sequence). The CDR3 DNA reads as TGTGCCACCAGCCCCGCGGGCGCGGGTGAGCAGTTCTTC. It specifies CATSPAGAGEQFF.

The V and J genes are TRBV11-2 and TRBJ1-4; 7 bases line up with TRBD1. In germline, CDR1 is SGHAT, CDR2 FQNNGV. There are 14 residues in the CDR3. V dropped 5 bases and J dropped 3; count of bases not matched to a gene: 3. Here the CDR3 DNA reads TGTGCCAGCAGCCGGACAGGTCCTAATGAAAAACTGTTTTTT. Encoded protein: CASSRTGPNEKLFF. Full variable domain (remainder filled in from reference TRBV11-2 and TRBJ1-4): EAGVAQSPRYKIIEKRQSVAFWCNPISGHATLYWYQQILGQGPKLLIQFQNNGVVDDSQLPKDRFSAERLKGVDSTLKIQPAKLEDSAVYLCASSRTGPNEKLFFGSGTQLSVL.

The rearrangement joins TRBV5-8 to TRBJ1-2; D is undetermined. With 0 bases removed from V and 8 bases from J, the gap between germline ends came to 11 bases. This CDR3 contains 13 residues. CDR1 is SGHTS and CDR2 is YDEGEE in the germline V gene. CDR3 bases: TGTGCCAGCAGCTTGGCATCCGGGAAGGGCTACACCTTC. Translated, it gives CASSLASGKGYTF.

This chain uses TRBV28 with TRBJ1-1; 12 bases are shared with TRBD1. There are 14 residues in the CDR3. Germline lookup yields CDR1 MDHEN and CDR2 SYDVKM. J lost 9 bases, V lost 6 bases, and 8 bases had no gene match. In nucleotides, the CDR3 is TGTGCCAGCAGCCACGGGACAGGGGGCGAAAAAGCTTTCTTT. Its translation is CASSHGTGGEKAFF.

The J gene is TRBJ2-2, the V gene TRBV28, with D perhaps matching TRBD2 (6 bases). The CDR3 extends over 15 amino acids. Deletions cut 3 bases from V and 0 bases from J, with 8 bases between. CDR1 is MDHEN, CDR2 SYDVKM, per germline. CDR3 sequence: CASSLEGTNTGELFF. DNA of the CDR3: TGTGCCAGCAGTTTGGAGGGGACGAACACCGGGGAGCTGTTTTTT.

The J gene is TRBJ2-7, the V gene TRBV28; 13 bases fit TRBD2. Germline V gives CDR1 MDHEN, CDR2 SYDVKM. Trimming cost V 6 bases and J 4 bases; bases outside gene matches: 6. The CDR3 length is 15 residues. The CDR3 coding sequence is TGTGCCAGCAGACATACTAGCGGGGGGGTATACGAGCAGTACTTC. This gives the protein CASRHTSGGVYEQYF.

The rearrangement links TRBV3-1 (or the pseudogene TRBV3-2) to TRBJ2-5, with D perhaps matching TRBD2 (5 bases). Between the trimmed V and J ends, which lost 4 bases and 5 bases, there was a span of 17 bases. Per the germline V gene, CDR1 is LGHDT and CDR2 is YNNKEL (reference sequence). The CDR3 is 15 residues long. The CDR3 nucleotides are TGTGCCAGCAGCCGATCGCTACTGCGGGTCGAGACCCAGTACTTC. Its translation is CASSRSLLRVETQYF.

The chain couples TRBV4-1 to TRBJ2-2; TRBD1 agrees at 8 bases. Germline V gene lookup returns CDR1 MGHRA and CDR2 YSYEKL. The trim removed 1 base at V and 4 bases at J, leaving 5 bases unmatched. The CDR3 consists of 16 residues. The CDR3 protein is CASSQVITGGTGELFF. For the CDR3, the DNA is TGCGCCAGCAGCCAAGTTATAACAGGGGGCACCGGGGAGCTGTTTTTT.

The rearrangement links TRBV27 to TRBJ2-2, with D possibly being TRBD1 (5 bases). The CDR3 length is 14 residues. Germline V lookup: CDR1 MNHEY, CDR2 SMNVEV (reference sequence). Trimming removed 4 bases at V and 3 bases at J, with 9 bases between. CDR3 coding DNA: TGTGCCAGCAGTTGGGGCCCCGACACCGGGGAGCTGTTTTTT. It translates to CASSWGPDTGELFF.

V and J are TRBV3-1 (or the pseudogene TRBV3-2) and TRBJ2-7; TRBD1 matches at 8 bases. Germline lookup yields CDR1 LGHDT and CDR2 YNNKEL (reference sequence). Trimming cost V 2 bases and J 5 bases; bases outside gene matches: 2. The CDR3 is 13 amino acids. The CDR3 loop is CASSQSGGDEQYF. CDR3 in DNA: TGTGCCAGCAGCCAATCAGGGGGCGACGAGCAGTACTTC.

As to this clone: The sample has other DNA sequences that encode this CDR3 too. The chain recombines TRBV12-3 or TRBV12-4 with TRBJ2-5, with D possibly being TRBD1 (5 bases). V gave up 3 bases and J gave up 2 bases, with 7 bases separating them. The CDR3 length is 13 residues. DNA for the CDR3: TGTGCCAGCAGTTTGGGGCAACAAGAGACCCAGTACTTC. As protein: CASSLGQQETQYF.

V gene TRBV29-1 combines with J gene TRBJ1-2, with TRBD1 as a possible D gene (6 bases). V was trimmed by 1 base and J by 8 bases, leaving 17 bases between them. The CDR3 runs 14 residues. Germline CDR1 is SQVTM and CDR2 is ANQGSEA. The CDR3 DNA reads TGCAGCGTTGAAGGGGCCGGACAGATAGGGGGCTACACCTTC. Protein sequence: CSVEGAGQIGGYTF.

The chain joins TRBV5-1 to TRBJ1-3; no clear D gene. Trimming removed 0 bases at V and 0 bases at J, with 4 bases between. Germline V gene lookup returns CDR1 SGHRS and CDR2 YFSETQ. This CDR3 contains 14 residues. The CDR3 region has the DNA TGCGCCAGCAGCTTGGCCAGCTCTGGAAACACCATATATTTT. Its translation: CASSLASSGNTIYF.